Below, 8 T cell receptor beta chains from the same sample are listed, as sequenced in a study of glioma-infiltrating T cells after dendritic cell vaccination. Sequenced by immunoSEQ multiplex PCR; TCRdb stores in-frame clones only, minus some. The table has roughly 80,000 clones, approximately 90% seen once. The sequencing here drew on blood, taken before dendritic cell vaccination. The origin of the receptors is a human donor with glioblastoma.

This clone has only one observation. The CDR3 is CASSQGLAGTGELFF. CDR3 DNA sequence: TGTGCCAGCTCACAGGGACTAGCGGGAACCGGGGAGCTGTTTTTT. The chain uses TRBV18 and TRBJ2-2, with 13 bases lining up with TRBD2. CDR3 size: 15 residues. Germline lookup yields CDR1 KGHSH and CDR2 LQKENI. V gave up 4 bases and J gave up 5 bases; unmatched junction bases: 1.

This chain joins TRBV14 and TRBJ1-1; 7 bases agree with TRBD1. Germline CDR1 is SGHDN and CDR2 is FVKESK. Trimming took 4 bases from V and 8 from J; bases not matched to a gene: 7. CDR3 length equals 13 residues. The CDR3 DNA sequence: TGTGCCAGCAGCCTCACTCGACAGGGCGAAGCTTTCTTT. It translates to CASSLTRQGEAFF.

J is TRBJ2-2 and V is TRBV18, with 9 nucleotides matching TRBD1. The germline gives CDR1 KGHSH, CDR2 LQKENI. There are 16 residues in the CDR3. Trimming at V came to 0 bases and at J to 3 bases, leaving 2 bases not matched to a gene. CDR3 amino acids: CASSPPTGGDTGELFF. The CDR3 DNA reads TGTGCCAGCTCACCACCGACAGGGGGGGACACCGGGGAGCTGTTTTTT.

The chain joins TRBV7-3 to TRBJ2-5, with 12 positions matching TRBD2. Germline CDR1 is SGHTA and CDR2 is FQGTGA. The CDR3 consists of 16 residues. Trimming at V came to 6 bases and at J to 1 base, leaving 6 bases not matched to a gene. The CDR3 here is CASRSTSGGIQETQYF. CDR3 DNA: TGTGCCAGCAGATCTACTAGCGGGGGGATCCAAGAGACCCAGTACTTC.

The chain combines TRBV28 with TRBJ1-5, with D unclear. V lost 1 base, J lost 5 bases, and 18 bases lay in between. Germline V gene lookup returns CDR1 MDHEN and CDR2 SYDVKM. The CDR3 extends over 17 amino acids. The CDR3 region is CASSLSRMGRPYQPQHF. In nucleotides, the CDR3 is TGTGCCAGCAGTTTATCCCGGATGGGCCGTCCCTATCAGCCCCAGCATTTT.

The rearrangement joins TRBV18 to TRBJ2-7; D is uncertain. Germline loops: CDR1 KGHSH, CDR2 LQKENI. V dropped 0 bases and J dropped 5 bases, with 11 bases sitting between them. The CDR3 length is 14 residues. CDR3 in DNA: TGTGCCAGCTCACCACCATCACTCCCCAACGAGCAGTACTTC. Encoded protein: CASSPPSLPNEQYF.

J is TRBJ1-1 and V is TRBV19; 11 positions agree with TRBD1. The CDR3 runs 16 residues. The junction had 5 bases not matched to a gene; V was cut back by 4 bases and J by 1 base. CDR1 LNHDA and CDR2 SQIVND come from the germline V gene (reference sequence). CDR3 nucleotide sequence: TGTGCCAGTAGTAAGGGACAGGGGGACGGGAACACTGAAGCTTTCTTT. It yields the protein CASSKGQGDGNTEAFF.

This clone appeared a few times. The J gene is TRBJ2-4, the V gene TRBV4-1; TRBD2 agrees at 14 bases. This CDR3 is built from 20 residues. CDR1 MGHRA and CDR2 YSYEKL come from the germline V gene. Losses at the gene ends were 5 bases for V and 8 bases for J; bases not matched to a gene: 20. CDR3 amino acids: CASSTPSGTSGSGFQDIQYF. The CDR3 bases are TGCGCCAGCAGCACTCCTTCCGGGACTAGCGGGAGCGGCTTCCAGGACATTCAGTACTTC.